Listed here is a single T cell receptor (beta chain). The data belong to a study of blood T cell repertoires in COVID-19. Produced via immunoSEQ multiplex PCR; TCRdb's table is partial and in-frame only. The sample lists 180,000 or so clones, approximately 84% occurring once. The CDR3 is 16 amino acids. Germline V gene lookup returns CDR1 SGHNT and CDR2 YENEEA. Trimming took 5 bases from V and 9 from J; bases not matched to a gene: 18. The V call is TRBV11-3, the J call TRBJ2-5; 7 bases agree with TRBD1. This clonotype was obtained from a man aged 35 to 55 who had recovered from COVID-19. Sequences were obtained from peripheral blood. This CDR3 is CASSPRQGFQSRAQYF. CDR3 nucleotide sequence: TGTGCCAGCAGCCCCCGACAGGGCTTCCAGTCCCGGGCCCAGTACTTC.